The next 29 T cell receptor beta chains were all read from a single sample in a study of CD8+CD57+ T cells in acquired aplastic anemia. TCR beta VDJ and CDR3 were profiled, and genomic DNA was the template. TCRdb fed the reads into MiXCR, producing one record per CDR3 protein. The data hold some 130,000 distinct CDR3 sequences, with more than 35% observed a single time. Sequenced material: sorted CD4+, CD8+, or CD8+CD57+ T cells (not recorded which) from PBMCs. The origin of the receptors is a human donor in good health, serving as a control.

V and J are TRBV19 and TRBJ1-2, with 9 bases aligning to TRBD1. Losses at the gene ends were 6 bases for V and 1 base for J; bases not matched to a gene: 6. The germline V gene encodes CDR1 LNHDA and CDR2 SQIVND (reference sequence). The CDR3 length is 15 residues. The CDR3 is CASSGGQGFNYGYTF. CDR3 coding DNA: TGTGCCAGTAGCGGGGGACAGGGCTTTAACTATGGCTACACCTTC.

This clonotype was detected many times. V is TRBV7-2 and J is TRBJ1-3, with D perhaps TRBD1 (6 bases). CDR1 is SGHTA and CDR2 is FQGNSA in the germline V gene. The CDR3 extends over 14 amino acids. V was clipped by 5 bases and J by 2 bases, with 10 bases between them. The CDR3, as DNA: TGTGCCAGCAGCCCTGGGGGCCCTGGAAACACCATATATTTT. Amino acid sequence: CASSPGGPGNTIYF.

The chain joins TRBV7-9 to TRBJ1-5; a possible D gene is TRBD1 (6 bases). CDR3 length equals 13 residues. Germline V gene sequence: CDR1 SEHNR, CDR2 FQNEAQ (reference sequence). V was pared by 4 bases and J by 6 bases, with 10 bases between. CDR3 loop: CASSSQGSQPQHF. In nucleotides, the CDR3 is TGTGCCAGCAGCTCACAGGGTTCTCAGCCCCAGCATTTT.

This chain joins TRBV4-2 and TRBJ2-1; D is ambiguous. This CDR3 is 15 amino acids long. V was clipped by 10 bases and J by 0 bases, with 16 bases between them. Germline V lookup: CDR1 LGHNA, CDR2 YNFKEQ. In DNA form, the CDR3 reads TGTGCCATTCCAAACAAAGACCCCTCCTACAATGAGCAGTTCTTC. It codes for CAIPNKDPSYNEQFF.

The rearrangement links TRBV6-1 to TRBJ2-7, with 11 positions matching TRBD2. V shed 8 bases, J shed 6 bases, and the junction held 12 bases outside the gene matches. The CDR3 is made up of 15 amino acids. CDR1 and CDR2 (germline): MNHNS, SASEGT. The CDR3: CASLWASGRTAEQYF. CDR3 bases: TGTGCCAGCTTGTGGGCTAGCGGGAGGACGGCCGAGCAGTACTTC.

V usage is TRBV25-1 and J usage is TRBJ1-1; a possible D gene is TRBD1 (5 bases). Trimming pared 4 bases from V and 3 bases from J, leaving 18 bases between. Germline loops: CDR1 MGHDK, CDR2 SYGVNS. The CDR3 runs 16 residues. The chain's CDR3 is CASSVSGLRRHTEAFF. The CDR3 DNA follows: TGTGCCAGCAGTGTTTCAGGGTTAAGGCGACACACTGAAGCTTTCTTT.

The table lists this clonotype with many counts. The V and J genes are TRBV5-1 and TRBJ2-2, with 8 bases aligning to TRBD1. V trimming: 5 bases; J trimming: 7 bases; junction bases outside the gene matches: 7. CDR1 is SGHRS and CDR2 is YFSETQ in the germline V gene. The CDR3 runs to 14 residues. The CDR3 region is CASRDRATGGELFF. The CDR3 nucleotides are TGCGCCAGCAGGGACAGGGCAACAGGCGGGGAGCTGTTTTTT.

This clonotype showed up many times. The chain recombines TRBV12-3 or TRBV12-4 with TRBJ1-5; D gene uncertain. This CDR3 has 14 amino acids. V lost 7 bases, J lost 4 bases, and 14 bases lay in between. Here the CDR3 reads CASTQTQPNQPQHF. The CDR3 coding sequence is TGTGCCAGCACTCAGACACAGCCTAATCAGCCCCAGCATTTT.

With regard to this clonotype: Given a much more abundant clone one base away, this may be a read error. This rearrangement joins TRBV24-1 to TRBJ1-2; 11 bases fit TRBD1. V lost 6 bases, J lost 0 bases, and 5 bases stayed unmatched. The CDR3 totals 16 residues. The germline gives CDR1 KGHDR, CDR2 SFDVKD. The DNA for the CDR3 is TGTGCCACCAGTTTGGACAGGGGGCAGTCTAACTATGGCTACACCTTC. It translates to CATSLDRGQSNYGYTF.

The sample holds many counts of this clonotype. The J gene is TRBJ1-1, the V gene TRBV4-2; no clear D gene. CDR3 length: 14 amino acids. V gave up 7 bases and J gave up 1 base, with 13 bases separating them. CDR1 is LGHNA, CDR2 YNFKEQ, per germline. The CDR3 loop is CASTRTAANTEAFF. The CDR3 nucleotides read TGTGCCAGCACCAGGACTGCAGCGAACACTGAAGCTTTCTTT.

At least ten counts were recorded for this clonotype. The genes are TRBV11-1 and TRBJ1-2, with D possibly being TRBD1 (5 bases). Deletions cut 1 base from V and 9 bases from J, with 21 bases between. Germline loops: CDR1 SGHAT, CDR2 FQDESV (reference sequence). This CDR3 contains 16 residues. The CDR3 loop is CASSLESAGRIFRYTF. As DNA, the CDR3 is TGTGCCAGCAGCTTAGAATCCGCAGGGAGGATTTTTCGCTACACCTTC.

This clonotype has ten or more counts. The CDR3: CASSPDRGKRGYTF. In DNA, the CDR3 is TGTGCCAGCAGTCCTGACAGGGGGAAGAGAGGCTACACCTTC. The gene calls are TRBV12-3 or TRBV12-4 and TRBJ1-2; 9 bases agree with TRBD1. This CDR3 contains 14 residues. V shed 5 bases, J shed 8 bases, and the junction held 9 bases outside the gene matches.

In this sample, this clonotype turned up many times. The chain uses TRBV6-6 and TRBJ1-2; no reliable D call. The CDR3 runs to 10 residues. Deletions cut 0 bases from V and 11 bases from J, with 4 bases between. Germline V gives CDR1 MNHNY, CDR2 SVGAGI (reference sequence). Here the CDR3 DNA reads TGTGCCAGCAGTTACTCGGAGTACACCTTC. Translation gives CASSYSEYTF.

This clonotype was counted a few times. A clone one base away is much larger, so this may be a read error. This chain links TRBV20-1 with TRBJ2-2; D may be TRBD1 (5 bases). This CDR3 is built from 14 residues. Germline-derived CDR1 and CDR2 are DFQATT and SNEGSKA (reference sequence). CDR3: CGARDATVHGELFF. CDR3 sequence (DNA): TGCGGTGCTAGAGACGCGACAGTCCACGGGGAGCTGTTTTTT.

This clonotype showed up just a few times. The CDR3 protein is CASPQWVGNNEQFF. The CDR3 bases are TGTGCCAGTCCACAGTGGGTCGGGAACAATGAGCAGTTCTTC. The rearrangement joins TRBV28 to TRBJ2-1, with TRBD2 as a possible D gene (5 bases). Trimming shortened V by 9 bases and J by 5 bases, and 17 bases separated the two germline ends. The CDR3 sequence is 14 residues long. From germline, CDR1 is MDHEN and CDR2 SYDVKM.

A note on this clonotype: Germline is not matched at one junction end, which may reflect a read error. The chain employs TRBV15 and TRBJ2-5; D may be TRBD1 (6 bases). The CDR3 is 14 residues long. Germline V lookup: CDR1 LNHNV, CDR2 YYDKDF (reference sequence). CDR3: CAASTGTDQETQYF. For the CDR3, the DNA is TGTGCCGCCAGCACAGGGACCGATCAAGAGACCCAGTACTTC.

This clonotype showed up many times. V gene TRBV20-1 combines with J gene TRBJ2-7; 9 nucleotides align to TRBD2. The V gene end was trimmed by 0 bases and the J gene end by 2 bases; junction bases not matched to a gene: 5. CDR3 size: 15 residues. Germline loops: CDR1 DFQATT, CDR2 SNEGSKA (reference sequence). The CDR3 nucleotides are TGCAGTGCTAGAGATCTGGCGGGAGGGCCCTACGAGCAGTACTTC. It encodes CSARDLAGGPYEQYF.

This clonotype was found a few times. One end of the junction is discordant with germline, which a read error may explain. The V call is TRBV5-4, the J call TRBJ2-1; D remains ambiguous. Germline CDR1 and CDR2: SGHNT and YYREEE (reference sequence). This CDR3 region has 15 residues. The CDR3 is CANSFDRSSYNEQFF. Written as DNA, the CDR3 is TGTGCCAACAGCTTTGACCGATCTTCCTACAATGAGCAGTTCTTC. Drawing the rest from reference TRBV5-4 and TRBJ2-1, the complete variable domain is ETGVTQSPTHLIKTRGQQVTLRCSSQSGHNTVSWYQQALGQGPQFIFQYYREEENGRGNFPPRFSGLQFPNYSSELNVNALELDDSALYLCANSFDRSSYNEQFFGPGTRLTVL.

Note on this clonotype: Being one base from a much bigger clone, this may be a read error. The rearrangement joins TRBV6-1 to TRBJ1-1; perhaps TRBD1 as D (5 bases). Looked up from germline, CDR1 is MNHNS and CDR2 is SASEGT. Trimming removed 3 bases from V and 10 bases from J, with 12 bases in between. The CDR3 runs to 12 residues. The CDR3 sequence is CASSDWGTRAFF. DNA of the CDR3: TGTGCCAGCAGTGATTGGGGGACTAGAGCTTTCTTT.

This clonotype has at least ten counts. Germline and junction disagree at one end, which may indicate a read error. The J gene is TRBJ2-1, the V gene TRBV7-2, with D perhaps TRBD1 (6 bases). CDR1 is SGHTA, CDR2 FQGNSA, per germline. The CDR3 spans 14 residues. CDR3 protein: CASSLAGVYNEQFF. The CDR3 region has the DNA TGTGCCAGCAGCCTAGCAGGGGTATACAATGAGCAGTTCTTC.

This clonotype came up many times. The rearrangement joins TRBV28 to TRBJ1-5, with D maybe TRBD1 (5 bases). Germline V lookup: CDR1 MDHEN, CDR2 SYDVKM. Trimming left V 6 bases short and J 5 bases short, with 8 bases between. CDR3 length: 12 residues. The CDR3 DNA reads TGTGCCAGCAGGGGGGTCTATCAGCCCCAGCATTTT. This translates into CASRGVYQPQHF.

This clonotype occurred many times. V is TRBV12-3 or TRBV12-4 and J is TRBJ2-6, with D perhaps matching TRBD2 (6 bases). The CDR3 is 17 amino acids. V was clipped by 5 bases and J by 1 base, with 15 bases between them. The CDR3 DNA sequence: TGTGCCAGCAGTCCCCGGAGGGTGGGATCTGGGGCCAACGTCCTGACTTTC. It yields the protein CASSPRRVGSGANVLTF.

About this clonotype: This may come from a read error, since a much larger clone is one base off. This rearrangement joins TRBV30 to TRBJ2-7; TRBD2 matches at 10 bases. The CDR3 extends over 15 amino acids. Per the germline V gene, CDR1 is GTSNPN and CDR2 is SVGIG (reference sequence). Trimming at V came to 0 bases and at J to 8 bases, leaving 10 bases not matched to a gene. For the CDR3, the DNA is TGTGCCTGGAGTGTAAGGCTAGCGGGAGACGTAAAGCAGTACTTC. Translating it yields CAWSVRLAGDVKQYF.

In regard to this clonotype: A much larger clone lies one base from this, so it may be a read error. The genes are TRBV6-5 and TRBJ1-5; D may be TRBD1 (6 bases). CDR3 size: 13 residues. V dropped 10 bases and J dropped 2 bases, with 12 bases sitting between them. Germline V gene sequence: CDR1 MNHEY, CDR2 SVGAGI. The CDR3 DNA reads TGTGCCACCTGTTCAGGGGGCAATCAGCCCCAGCATTTT. It specifies CATCSGGNQPQHF.

This clonotype has at least ten counts. The chain has TRBV20-1 and TRBJ2-3; D might be TRBD1 or TRBD2, each matching 6 bases. Looked up from germline, CDR1 is DFQATT and CDR2 is SNEGSKA (reference sequence). The CDR3 is 16 residues long. V lost 3 bases and J lost 4, with 20 bases in between. The CDR3 bases are TGCAGTGCTAGGTCTCCTAGGGGGGCCGGCGCAGATACGCAGTATTTT. As protein: CSARSPRGAGADTQYF.

This clonotype was seen more than once but under ten times. Being one base from a much bigger clone, this may be a read error. CDR3 sequence (DNA): TGTGCCAGCAGCGGACGGCCTCAAGAGACCCAGTACTTC. This sequence encodes CASSGRPQETQYF. The chain joins TRBV7-2 to TRBJ2-5, with no clear D. V gave up 5 bases and J gave up 2 bases, with 9 bases separating them. The germline CDR1 and CDR2 sequences are SGHTA and FQGNSA. This CDR3 has 13 amino acids.

This clonotype occurred many times. V usage is TRBV12-3 or TRBV12-4 and J usage is TRBJ2-7, with D possibly TRBD2 on 7 matching bases. Trimming pared 5 bases from V and 2 bases from J, leaving 13 bases between. This CDR3 contains 14 residues. Written as DNA, the CDR3 is TGTGCCAGCAGTGGGAGGGGGAAAGCCTACGAGCAGTACTTC. Encoded protein: CASSGRGKAYEQYF.

This clonotype has ten or more counts. The chain carries TRBV2 and TRBJ2-3; D is unresolved. This CDR3 has 13 residues. Trimming left V 6 bases short and J 0 bases short, with 7 bases between. Looked up from germline, CDR1 is SNHLY and CDR2 is FYNNEI. The CDR3 loop reads CASRSASTDTQYF. CDR3 sequence (DNA): TGTGCCAGCAGGTCGGCTAGCACAGATACGCAGTATTTT.

About this clonotype: It may be a read error: a sequence one base away is much more abundant. The chain couples TRBV5-4 to TRBJ2-1, with D perhaps matching TRBD1 (5 bases). This CDR3 is built from 17 residues. Germline-derived CDR1 and CDR2 are SGHNT and YYREEE (reference sequence). The CDR3 coding sequence is TGTGCCAGCAGCTTTAGACAGCGTCTGAGCTCCTACAATGAGCAGCTCTTC. Encoded protein: CASSFRQRLSSYNEQLF.